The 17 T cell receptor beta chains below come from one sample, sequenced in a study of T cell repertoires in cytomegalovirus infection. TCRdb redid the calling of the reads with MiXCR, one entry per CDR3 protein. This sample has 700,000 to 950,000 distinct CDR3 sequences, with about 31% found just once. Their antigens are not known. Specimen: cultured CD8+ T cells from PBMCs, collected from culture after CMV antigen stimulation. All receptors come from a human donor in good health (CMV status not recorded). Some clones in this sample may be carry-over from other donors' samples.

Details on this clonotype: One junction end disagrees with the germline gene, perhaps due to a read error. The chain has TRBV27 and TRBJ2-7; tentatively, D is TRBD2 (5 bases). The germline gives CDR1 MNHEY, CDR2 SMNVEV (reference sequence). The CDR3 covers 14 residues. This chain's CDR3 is CANSLSGSGYEQYF. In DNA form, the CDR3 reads TGTGCCAACAGTTTATCGGGGTCCGGGTACGAGCAGTACTTC.

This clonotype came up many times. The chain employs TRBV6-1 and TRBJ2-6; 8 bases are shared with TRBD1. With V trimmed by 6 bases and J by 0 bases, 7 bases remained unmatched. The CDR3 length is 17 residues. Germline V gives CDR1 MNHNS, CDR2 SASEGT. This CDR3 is CASRTPGTGSGANVLTF. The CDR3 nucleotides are TGTGCCAGCAGAACCCCTGGGACAGGCTCTGGGGCCAACGTCCTGACTTTC.

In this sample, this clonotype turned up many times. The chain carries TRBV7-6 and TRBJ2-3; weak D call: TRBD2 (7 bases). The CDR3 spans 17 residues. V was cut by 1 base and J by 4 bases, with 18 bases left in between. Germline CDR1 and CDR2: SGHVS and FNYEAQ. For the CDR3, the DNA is TGTGCCAGCAGCTTAGAGTCCTTCTTCGGGGGGCCAGATACGCAGTATTTT. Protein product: CASSLESFFGGPDTQYF.

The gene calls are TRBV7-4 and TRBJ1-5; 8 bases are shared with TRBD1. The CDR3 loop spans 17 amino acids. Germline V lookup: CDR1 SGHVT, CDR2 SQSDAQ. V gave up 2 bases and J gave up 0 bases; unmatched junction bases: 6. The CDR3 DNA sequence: TGTGCCAGCAGCTTAAAACAGGGGGATTATAGCAATCAGCCCCAGCATTTT. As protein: CASSLKQGDYSNQPQHF.

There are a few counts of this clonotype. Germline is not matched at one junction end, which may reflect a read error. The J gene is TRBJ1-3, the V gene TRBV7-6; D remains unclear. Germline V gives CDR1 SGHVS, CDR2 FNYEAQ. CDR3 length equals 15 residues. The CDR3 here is CASSSTRESGNTIYF. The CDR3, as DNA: TGTGCCAGCAGCTCAACCCGAGAGTCTGGGAACACCATATATTTT.

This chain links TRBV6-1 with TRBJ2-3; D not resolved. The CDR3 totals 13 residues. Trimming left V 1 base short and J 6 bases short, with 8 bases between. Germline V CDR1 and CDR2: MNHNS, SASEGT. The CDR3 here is CASSEGRRDTQYF. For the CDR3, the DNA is TGTGCCAGCAGTGAAGGGAGACGCGATACGCAGTATTTT.

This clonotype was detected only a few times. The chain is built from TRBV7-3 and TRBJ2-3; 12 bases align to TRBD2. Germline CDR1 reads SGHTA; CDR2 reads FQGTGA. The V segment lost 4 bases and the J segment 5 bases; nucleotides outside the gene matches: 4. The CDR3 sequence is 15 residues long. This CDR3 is CASSSLAGGVDTQYF. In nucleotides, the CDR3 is TGTGCCAGCAGCTCACTAGCGGGGGGCGTAGATACGCAGTATTTT.

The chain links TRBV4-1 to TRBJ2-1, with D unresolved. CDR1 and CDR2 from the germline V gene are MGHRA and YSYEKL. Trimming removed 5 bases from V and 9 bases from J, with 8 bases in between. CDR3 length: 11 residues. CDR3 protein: CASSRWGEQFF. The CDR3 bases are TGCGCCAGCAGCAGATGGGGTGAGCAGTTCTTC.

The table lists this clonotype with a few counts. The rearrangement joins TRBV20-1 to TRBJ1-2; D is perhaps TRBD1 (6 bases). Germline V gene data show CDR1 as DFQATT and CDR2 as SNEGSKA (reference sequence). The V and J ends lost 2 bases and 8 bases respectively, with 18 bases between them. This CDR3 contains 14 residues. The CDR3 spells CSARSPGGGLGYTF. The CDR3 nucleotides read TGCAGTGCTAGAAGCCCGGGAGGGGGATTGGGCTACACCTTC.

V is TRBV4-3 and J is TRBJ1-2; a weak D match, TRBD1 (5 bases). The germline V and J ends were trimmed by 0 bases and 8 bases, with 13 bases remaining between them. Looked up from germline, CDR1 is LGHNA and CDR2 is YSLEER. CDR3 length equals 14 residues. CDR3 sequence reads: CASSQDSLGQGYTF. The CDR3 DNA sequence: TGCGCCAGCAGCCAAGATAGTCTTGGACAAGGCTACACCTTC.

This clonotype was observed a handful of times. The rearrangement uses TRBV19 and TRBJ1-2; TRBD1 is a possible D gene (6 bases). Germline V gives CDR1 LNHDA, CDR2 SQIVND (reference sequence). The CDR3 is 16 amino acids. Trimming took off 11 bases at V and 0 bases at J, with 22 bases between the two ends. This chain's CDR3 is CASYPGWGHPNYGYTF. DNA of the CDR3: TGTGCCTCCTATCCCGGCTGGGGACACCCTAACTATGGCTACACCTTC.

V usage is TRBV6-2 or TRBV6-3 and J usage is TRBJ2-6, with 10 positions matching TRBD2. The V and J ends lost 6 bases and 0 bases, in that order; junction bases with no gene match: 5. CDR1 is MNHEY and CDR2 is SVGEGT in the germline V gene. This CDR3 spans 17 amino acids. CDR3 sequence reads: CASSFSGGFSGANVLTF. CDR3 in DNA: TGTGCCAGCAGCTTTAGCGGGGGGTTCTCTGGGGCCAACGTCCTGACTTTC.

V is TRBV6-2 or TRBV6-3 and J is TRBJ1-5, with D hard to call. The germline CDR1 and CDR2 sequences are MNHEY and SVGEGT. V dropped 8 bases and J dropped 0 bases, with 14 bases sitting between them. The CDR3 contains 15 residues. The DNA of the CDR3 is TGTGCCAGCCTAAGAGACAATTATAGCAATCAGCCCCAGCATTTT. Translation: CASLRDNYSNQPQHF.

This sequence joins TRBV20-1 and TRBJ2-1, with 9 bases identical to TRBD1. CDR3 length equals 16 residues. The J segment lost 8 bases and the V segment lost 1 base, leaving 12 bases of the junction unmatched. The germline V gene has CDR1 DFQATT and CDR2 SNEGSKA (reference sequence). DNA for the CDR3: TGCAGTGCTAGAGGTATAGGGACAGGGTACGTGGATGAGCAGTTCTTC. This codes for CSARGIGTGYVDEQFF.

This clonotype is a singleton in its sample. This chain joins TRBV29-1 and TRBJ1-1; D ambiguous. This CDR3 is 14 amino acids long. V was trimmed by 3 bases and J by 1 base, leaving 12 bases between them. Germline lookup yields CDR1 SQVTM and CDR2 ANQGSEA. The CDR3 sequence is CSVDVQAGNTEAFF. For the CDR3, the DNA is TGCAGCGTTGATGTGCAGGCGGGGAACACTGAAGCTTTCTTT.

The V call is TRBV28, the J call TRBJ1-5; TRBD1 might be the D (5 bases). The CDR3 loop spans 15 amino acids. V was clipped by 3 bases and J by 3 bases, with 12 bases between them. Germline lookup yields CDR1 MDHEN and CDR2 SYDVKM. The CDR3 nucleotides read TGTGCCAGCAGTTTCGTCAGGGAAGACAATCAGCCCCAGCATTTT. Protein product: CASSFVREDNQPQHF. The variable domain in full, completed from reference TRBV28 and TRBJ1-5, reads DVKVTQSSRYLVKRTGEKVFLECVQDMDHENMFWYRQDPGLGLRLIYFSYDVKMKEKGDIPEGYSVSREKKERFSLILESASTNQTSMYLCASSFVREDNQPQHFGDGTRLSIL.

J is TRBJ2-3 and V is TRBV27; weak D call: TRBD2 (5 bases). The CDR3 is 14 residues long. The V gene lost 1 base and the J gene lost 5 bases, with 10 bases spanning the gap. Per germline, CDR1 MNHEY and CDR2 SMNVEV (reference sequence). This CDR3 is CASSLYKRVDTQYF. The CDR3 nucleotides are TGTGCCAGCAGTTTATATAAGAGGGTAGATACGCAGTATTTT.